These T cell receptor beta chains were read from a single sample in a study of cytomegalovirus exposure and HLA in healthy donors. Libraries were prepared by immunoSEQ multiplex PCR; TCRdb keeps only in-frame clonotypes and omits some of them. Reported are 50,000 or so clones; the ten largest clones contain roughly 12%. Specimen: PBMCs. Receptor source: an older woman in good health and CMV-seropositive. Both conserved end residues are part of each CDR3.

>TRBJ2-3|TRBV4-2|18
CASSPSTVPGGSTDTQYF
>TRBJ1-2|TRBV19|14
CASSIGTGVYGYTF
>TRBJ2-2|TRBV10-1|12
CASSELGGELFF
>TRBJ1-1|TRBV11-2|14
CASSLDRVNTEAFF
>TRBJ1-2|TRBV28|14
CASIAGQGAGGYTF
>TRBJ1-4|TRBV18|14
CASSPGQGDEKLFF
>TRBJ1-1|TRBV11-2|13
CASSFPGGTEAFF
>TRBJ1-5|TRBV2|14
CASRGQGFNQPQHF
>TRBJ2-7|TRBV9|15
CASSVGEGTNYEQYF
>TRBJ2-1|TRBV9|16
CASSVGASGGALEQFF
>TRBJ2-2|TRBV5-4|17
CASSRDSDKVGTGELFF
>TRBJ2-7|TRBV6-5|12
CATQGSSYEQYF
>TRBJ2-3|TRBV11-3|16
CASSSPAGGRTDTQYF
>TRBJ1-2|TRBV5-4|14
CASSWDRDNYGYTF
>TRBJ1-6|TRBV5-1|16
CASSQTGGLANSPLHF
>TRBJ1-6|TRBV28|13
CATGQSYNSPLHF
>TRBJ1-2|TRBV18|14
CASSEGNQVGDNTF
>TRBJ2-1|TRBV27|12
CASSPQFNEQFF
>TRBJ2-1|TRBV5-6|17
CASSLLGEHSSYNEQFF
>TRBJ1-2|TRBV5-3|16
CARSSGGGGANYGYTF
>TRBJ1-1|TRBV19|13
CASSIQGRIGAFF
>TRBJ1-5|TRBV6-1|17
CASSVLRQGAGGQPQHF
>TRBJ2-4|TRBV19|16
CASSMGDRGVSNIQYF
>TRBJ1-5|TRBV18|14
CASSPGGSNQPQHF
>TRBJ2-1|TRBV10-1|15
CASSERRGALNEQFF
>TRBJ1-6|TRBV15|15
CATSRVFNSNSPLHF
>TRBJ1-5|TRBV7-9|13
CASSQGGNQPQHF
>TRBJ1-6|TRBV11-2|16
CASSPNTAGINSPLHF
>TRBJ1-2|TRBV27|15
CASSPGQGRNYGYTF
>TRBJ2-3|TRBV7-2|15
CASSLAGTGGDTQYF
>TRBJ1-5|TRBV29-1|13
CSVETGGGQPQHF
>TRBJ2-5|TRBV30|13
CAWSPTFQETQYF
>TRBJ1-5|TRBV19|14
CASTPGISNQPQHF
>TRBJ2-1|TRBV5-1|16
CASSFTGTGGGNEQFF
>TRBJ1-1|TRBV19|18
CASSIRPKGQGLNTEAFF
>TRBJ1-2|TRBV5-1|14
CASSSGDRAQGYTF
>TRBJ2-3|TRBV20-1|11
CSASLPNTQYF
>TRBJ2-5|TRBV11-3|14
CASSPRTRQETQYF
>TRBJ1-2|TRBV2|16
CASRGQSTGQGVGYTF
>TRBJ1-4|TRBV11-3|15
CASSLTGGGDEKLFF